This TCR beta chain originates from a study of blood T cell repertoires in COVID-19. At the level of the study: COVID-19 samples collected from the United States, Italy and Spain covered acute and convalescent phases.

Per the authors' pipeline: Reference gene primer amplification gave nucleated cell count estimates. Here immunoSEQ multiplex PCR was the method, and the copy in TCRdb shows in-frame clones only, minus some. V, J and clone size are those of that table, while D and trimming were read from the DNA. The repertoire has hundreds of thousands of clones, 86% of them found once; the top ten carry over 2%. This clone was picked up one time. The CDR3 is made up of 15 amino acids. Germline V gene data show CDR1 as WSHSY and CDR2 as SAAADI. Unmatched junction bases numbered 3, after V lost 2 bases and J lost 2 bases.

This TCR was recovered from a woman aged 25 to 39 who had recovered from COVID-19. The gene calls are TRBV10-2 and TRBJ2-7; TRBD1 matches 10 bases. The sequencing sample was made of peripheral blood. CDR3 bases: TGCGCCAGCAGTGAGGGGACAGGGGTTCCCTACGAGCAGTACTTC. Translated: CASSEGTGVPYEQYF.